This entry concerns a single T cell receptor beta chain. Antigen specificity is unknown. Germline CDR1 GTSNPN, CDR2 SVGIG (reference sequence). Trimming cost V 5 bases and J 8 bases; bases outside gene matches: 3. The CDR3 sequence is 11 residues long. This record belongs to a study of resident and recirculating memory T cells in vitiligo. Assay used: immunoSEQ multiplex PCR; TCRdb lists only in-frame clones, some missing. In the table there are about 76,000 clones, around 92% of which are singletons. General observations from the study: Sequences differed between biopsy sites and patients, suggesting private specificity. Clonality differed among vitiligo lesions, with no unique dominant clone.

The chain has TRBV30 and TRBJ1-2, with 9 nucleotides matching TRBD1. This receptor was taken from a male donor with vitiligo. The sample consisted of blood. Written as DNA, the CDR3 is TGTGCCTGGTGGACAGGGGAAGGCTACACCTTC. Encoded protein: CAWWTGEGYTF.